Below are 9 T cell receptor beta chains sequenced from a single sample in a study of technical replicates of blood from a handful of donors. Some clones are missing from TCRdb's copy, which holds only in-frame ones; the method was immunoSEQ multiplex PCR. This sample yields about 73,000 clones, of which 90% to 95% are seen a single time; 0.25% to 0.3% belongs to the top ten. The sample comprised T cells isolated from PBMCs. These receptors were obtained from a human donor in good health.

Remarks on this clone: The junction does not match germline at one end; this may be a read error. The rearrangement uses TRBV6-1 and TRBJ1-2; 8 nucleotides agree with TRBD1. This CDR3 has 14 residues. CDR1 is MNHNS and CDR2 is SASEGT in the germline V gene. The CDR3 reads CASSEDRGRYGYTF. The CDR3 DNA sequence: TGTGCCAGCAGCGAAGACAGGGGACGCTATGGCTACACCTTC.

The CDR3 DNA follows: TGTGCCAGCAGCTTATCGGGGGGGAAACAAGAGACCCAGTACTTC. Protein sequence: CASSLSGGKQETQYF. The chain combines TRBV7-3 with TRBJ2-5, with 8 bases matching TRBD2. The CDR3 is 15 amino acids. Germline V gene sequence: CDR1 SGHTA, CDR2 FQGTGA. The V gene end was trimmed by 2 bases and the J gene end by 2 bases; junction bases not matched to a gene: 4.

This clone was found once. J is TRBJ1-4 and V is TRBV7-9, with TRBD1 matching 8 bases. CDR1 and CDR2 from the germline V gene are SEHNR and FQNEAQ (reference sequence). V shed 5 bases and J 0 bases; nucleotides not matched to a gene: 14. The CDR3 has 19 amino acids. In DNA, the CDR3 is TGTGCCAGCAGCGCAACCACCCGGGACAGGCTCCCAACTAATGAAAAACTGTTTTTT. Protein sequence: CASSATTRDRLPTNEKLFF.

This CDR3 is CATSRPGQGTYGYTF. The CDR3 DNA follows: TGTGCCACCAGCAGGCCGGGACAGGGGACCTATGGCTACACCTTC. The J gene is TRBJ1-2, the V gene TRBV15; 10 nucleotides agree with TRBD1. The V gene end was trimmed by 3 bases and the J gene end by 4 bases; junction bases not matched to a gene: 5. The CDR3 runs 15 residues. The germline V gene has CDR1 LNHNV and CDR2 YYDKDF (reference sequence).

This clone was seen a single time. The gene calls are TRBV19 and TRBJ1-1; D gene uncertain. Per germline, CDR1 LNHDA and CDR2 SQIVND (reference sequence). V dropped 7 bases and J dropped 3 bases, with 12 bases sitting between them. This CDR3 is 13 amino acids long. CDR3 residues: CASNKFQDTEAFF. DNA of the CDR3: TGTGCCAGTAATAAGTTTCAGGACACTGAAGCTTTCTTT.

The gene calls are TRBV7-6 and TRBJ2-7; tentatively, D is TRBD1 (7 bases). The V end was cut by 1 base, the J end by 7 bases, with 20 bases between. This CDR3 region has 16 residues. The germline gives CDR1 SGHVS, CDR2 FNYEAQ. CDR3 in DNA: TGTGCCAGCAGCTTAGAGGAGGGACAGCCGCTATTAGAGCAGTACTTC. Protein product: CASSLEEGQPLLEQYF. Full variable domain (remainder filled in from reference TRBV7-6 and TRBJ2-7): GAGVSQSPRYKVTKRGQDVALRCDPISGHVSLYWYRQALGQGPEFLTYFNYEAQQDKSGLPNDRFSAERPEGSISTLTIQRTEQRDSAMYRCASSLEEGQPLLEQYFGPGTRLTVT.

This chain joins TRBV6-5 and TRBJ1-5; 8 bases match TRBD1. Germline CDR1 is MNHEY and CDR2 is SVGAGI. The J segment lost 7 bases and the V segment lost 5 bases, leaving 7 bases of the junction unmatched. The CDR3 has 14 amino acids. In DNA, the CDR3 is TGTGCCAGCAGTCTAGGACAGGGTGGACAGCCCCAGCATTTT. Translating gives CASSLGQGGQPQHF.

The V and J genes are TRBV9 and TRBJ1-6; D call uncertain. CDR1 and CDR2 (germline): SGDLS, YYNGEE. This CDR3 is built from 14 residues. Trimming shortened V by 2 bases and J by 0 bases, and 3 bases separated the two germline ends. The CDR3 DNA follows: TGTGCCAGCAGCGTCTTCTCCTATAATTCACCCCTCCACTTT. This gives the protein CASSVFSYNSPLHF. The whole variable domain, filled in from reference TRBV9 and TRBJ1-6, reads DSGVTQTPKHLITATGQRVTLRCSPRSGDLSVYWYQQSLDQGLQFLIQYYNGEERAKGNILERFSAQQFPDLHSELNLSSLELGDSALYFCASSVFSYNSPLHFGNGTRLTVT.

This chain connects TRBV19 to TRBJ2-5; 11 bases agree with TRBD2. V was pared by 5 bases and J by 5 bases, with 4 bases of the junction left unmatched. This CDR3 contains 14 residues. Germline CDR1 and CDR2: LNHDA and SQIVND (reference sequence). CDR3 nucleotides: TGTGCCAGTAGTTCTTGGACTAGCGGGGAGACCCAGTACTTC. This codes for CASSSWTSGETQYF.